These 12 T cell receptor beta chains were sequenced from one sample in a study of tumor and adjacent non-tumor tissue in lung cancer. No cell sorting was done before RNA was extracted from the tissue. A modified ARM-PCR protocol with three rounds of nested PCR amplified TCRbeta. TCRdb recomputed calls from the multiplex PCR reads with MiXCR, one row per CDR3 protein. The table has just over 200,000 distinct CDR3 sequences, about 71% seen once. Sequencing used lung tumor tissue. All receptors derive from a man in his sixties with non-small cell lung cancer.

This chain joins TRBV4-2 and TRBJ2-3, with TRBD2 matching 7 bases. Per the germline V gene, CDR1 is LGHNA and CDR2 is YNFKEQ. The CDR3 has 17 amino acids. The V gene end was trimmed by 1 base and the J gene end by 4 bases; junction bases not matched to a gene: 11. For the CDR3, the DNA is TGTGCCAGCAGCCAAGCGAAATCTAGCGGAAAGGCAGATACGCAGTATTTT. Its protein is CASSQAKSSGKADTQYF.

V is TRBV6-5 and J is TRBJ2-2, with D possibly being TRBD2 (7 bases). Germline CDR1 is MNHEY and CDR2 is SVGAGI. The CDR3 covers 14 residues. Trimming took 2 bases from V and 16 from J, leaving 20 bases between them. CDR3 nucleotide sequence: TGTGCCAGCAGTTACGTTGCTGTCACCGGGGGGCCGTTTTTT. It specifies CASSYVAVTGGPFF.

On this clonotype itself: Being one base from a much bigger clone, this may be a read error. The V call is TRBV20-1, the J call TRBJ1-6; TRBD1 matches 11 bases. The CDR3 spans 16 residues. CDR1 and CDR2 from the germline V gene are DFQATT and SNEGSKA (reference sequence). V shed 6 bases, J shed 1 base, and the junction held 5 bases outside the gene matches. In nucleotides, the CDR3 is TGCAGTGCCAGGACAGGGGGCGTTTCCTATAATTCACCCCTCCACTTT. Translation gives CSARTGGVSYNSPLHF.

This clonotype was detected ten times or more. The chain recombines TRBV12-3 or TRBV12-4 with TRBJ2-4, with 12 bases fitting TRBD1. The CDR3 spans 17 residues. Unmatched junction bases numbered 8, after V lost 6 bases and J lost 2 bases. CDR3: CASSPWGQGASKNIQYF. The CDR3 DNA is TGTGCCAGCAGCCCGTGGGGACAGGGGGCTTCCAAAAACATTCAGTACTTC.

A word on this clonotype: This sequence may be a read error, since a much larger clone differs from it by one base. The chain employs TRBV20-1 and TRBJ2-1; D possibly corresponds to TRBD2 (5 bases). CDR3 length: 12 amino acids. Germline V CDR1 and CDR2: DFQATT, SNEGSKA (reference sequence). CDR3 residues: CSTRDRLAAQFF. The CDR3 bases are TGCAGTACTAGAGATCGTTTGGCGGCGCAGTTCTTC.

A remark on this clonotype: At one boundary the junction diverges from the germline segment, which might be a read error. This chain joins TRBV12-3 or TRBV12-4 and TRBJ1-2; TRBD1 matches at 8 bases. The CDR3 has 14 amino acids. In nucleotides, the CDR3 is TGTGACAGCAGTTTACCAGACAGGGGCTATGGCTACGCCTTC. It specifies CDSSLPDRGYGYAF.

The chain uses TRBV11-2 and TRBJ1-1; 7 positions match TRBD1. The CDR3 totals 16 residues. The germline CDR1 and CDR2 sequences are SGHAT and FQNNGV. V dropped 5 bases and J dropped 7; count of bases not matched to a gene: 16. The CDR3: CASSLSRGPLRGEAFF. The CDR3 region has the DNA TGTGCCAGCAGCCTCTCTAGGGGGCCATTGAGGGGTGAAGCTTTCTTT.

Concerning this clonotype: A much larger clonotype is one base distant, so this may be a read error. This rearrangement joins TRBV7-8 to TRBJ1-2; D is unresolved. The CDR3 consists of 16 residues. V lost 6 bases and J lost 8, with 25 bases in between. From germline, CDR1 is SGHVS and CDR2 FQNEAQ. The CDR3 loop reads CASRRKVEIGDEGYTF. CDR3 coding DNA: TGTGCCAGCAGGAGGAAAGTAGAGATCGGCGACGAAGGCTACACCTTC.

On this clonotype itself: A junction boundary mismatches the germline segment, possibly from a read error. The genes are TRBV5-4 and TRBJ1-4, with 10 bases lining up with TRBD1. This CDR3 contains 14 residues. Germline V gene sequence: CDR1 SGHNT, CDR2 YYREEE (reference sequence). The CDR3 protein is CASSPGQGNERLFF. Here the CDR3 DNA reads TGTGCCAGCAGCCCGGGACAGGGGAATGAAAGACTGTTTTTT.

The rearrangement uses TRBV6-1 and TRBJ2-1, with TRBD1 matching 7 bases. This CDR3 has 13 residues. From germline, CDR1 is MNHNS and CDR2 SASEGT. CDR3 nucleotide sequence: TGTACCATCGACAGGGACCCCTACAATGAGCAGTTCTTC. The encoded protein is CTIDRDPYNEQFF.

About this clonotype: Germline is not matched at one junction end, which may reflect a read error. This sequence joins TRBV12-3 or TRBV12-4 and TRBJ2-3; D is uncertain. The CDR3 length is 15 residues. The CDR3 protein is CGSSLAAEGTDTQYF. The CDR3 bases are TGTGGCAGCAGTTTGGCGGCCGAGGGCACAGATACGCAGTATTTT.

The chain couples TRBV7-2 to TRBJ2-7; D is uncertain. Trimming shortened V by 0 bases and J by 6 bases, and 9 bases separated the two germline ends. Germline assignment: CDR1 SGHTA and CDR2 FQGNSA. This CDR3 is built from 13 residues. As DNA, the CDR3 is TGTGCCAGCAGCTTAGCGGTTCGCCCCGAGCAGTACTTC. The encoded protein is CASSLAVRPEQYF. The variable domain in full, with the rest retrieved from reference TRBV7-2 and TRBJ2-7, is GAGVSQSPSNKVTEKGKDVELRCDPISGHTALYWYRQSLGQGLEFLIYFQGNSAPDKSGLPSDRFSAERTGGSVSTLTIQRTQQEDSAVYLCASSLAVRPEQYFGPGTRLTVT.